This is a list of T cell receptor beta chains from one sample in a study of blood T cell repertoires in COVID-19. Produced via immunoSEQ multiplex PCR; TCRdb's table is partial and in-frame only. This repertoire shows around 280,000 clones, 75% to 90% found once; its top ten account for 2.1%. The sample consisted of peripheral blood. These receptors were obtained from a woman aged 25 to 39 who had recovered from COVID-19. Both conserved end residues are part of each CDR3. A D gene is named only where the DNA matches it firmly. A row's size may be missing; if present it is once, few, many or a size class.

clone_size j_call v_call d_call cdr3_aa cdr3_nt
- TRBJ2-3 TRBV6-4 TRBD2 CASSDGTSGGADTQYF TGTGCCAGCAGTGACGGGACTAGCGGGGGGGCAGATACGCAGTATTTT
- TRBJ2-1 TRBV4-1 - CASSQDVETGPIEDEQFF TGCGCCAGCAGCCAAGATGTCGAGACAGGCCCTATCGAGGATGAGCAGTTCTTC
once TRBJ2-3 TRBV7-2 - CASSLGSTDTQYF TGTGCCAGCAGCTTGGGCTCCACAGATACGCAGTATTTT
- TRBJ1-2 TRBV28 TRBD1 CASRGDRVYGYTF TGTGCCAGCAGGGGGGACAGGGTTTATGGCTACACCTTC
- TRBJ2-7 TRBV6-2/TRBV6-3 - CASSHFRDNTYEQYF TGTGCCAGCAGCCACTTCCGGGACAATACCTACGAGCAGTACTTC
few TRBJ1-6 TRBV13 TRBD1 CASSPPRTGARNSPLHF TGTGCCAGCAGCCCACCCCGAACAGGGGCGCGTAATTCACCCCTCCACTTT
once TRBJ2-3 TRBV19 - CASRERAGGADTQYF TGTGCCAGTCGAGAGCGGGCGGGTGGGGCAGATACGCAGTATTTT
- TRBJ2-3 TRBV14 - CASSLANPDTQYF TGTGCCAGCAGCCTAGCGAACCCAGATACGCAGTATTTT
- TRBJ1-1 TRBV18 - CASSPATWNTEAFF TGTGCCAGCTCACCGGCCACCTGGAACACTGAAGCTTTCTTT
- TRBJ2-1 TRBV14 TRBD2 CASSRLAGAYNEQFF TGTGCCAGCAGTCGACTAGCGGGTGCCTACAATGAGCAGTTCTTC
- TRBJ2-7 TRBV29-1 - CSVVAPLYEQYF TGCAGCGTTGTAGCACCGCTCTACGAGCAGTACTTC
- TRBJ2-5 TRBV7-2 TRBD2 CASSPRPPRLAGGKTQYF TGTGCCAGCAGCCCACGCCCACCTCGACTAGCGGGGGGGAAGACCCAGTACTTC
once TRBJ2-7 TRBV3-1/TRBV3-2 TRBD1 CASSPRDRGREQYF TGTGCCAGCAGCCCCCGGGACAGGGGAAGGGAGCAGTACTTC
few TRBJ2-6 TRBV5-6 TRBD1 CASNPITGQTSSGANVLTF TGTGCCAGCAACCCGATTACGGGACAGACGAGCTCTGGGGCCAACGTCCTGACTTTC
- TRBJ1-2 TRBV3-1/TRBV3-2 TRBD1 CASSQLQGLYGYTF TGTGCCAGCAGCCAACTACAGGGGCTCTATGGCTACACCTTC
few TRBJ2-1 TRBV6-4 TRBD1 CASSEGTGLNEQFF TGTGCCAGCAGTGAGGGGACAGGGCTAAATGAGCAGTTCTTC
- TRBJ1-4 TRBV9 - CASSARTATNEKLFF TGTGCCAGCAGCGCACGGACAGCAACTAATGAAAAACTGTTTTTT
- TRBJ1-5 TRBV19 - CASSMMGGQPQHF TGTGCCAGTAGTATGATGGGAGGGCAGCCCCAGCATTTT
- TRBJ1-4 TRBV19 - CASSTGDATNEKLFF TGTGCCAGTAGTACAGGGGACGCAACTAATGAAAAACTGTTTTTT
- TRBJ2-2 TRBV29-1 - CSALRGSGELFF TGCAGCGCACTCCGGGGATCCGGGGAGCTGTTTTTT
- TRBJ2-3 TRBV28 - CASSFNPLRAASTDTQYF TGTGCCAGCAGTTTCAACCCACTGCGGGCGGCTAGCACAGATACGCAGTATTTT
- TRBJ2-7 TRBV5-8 TRBD1 CASSRGGREQYF TGTGCCAGCAGCCGAGGGGGCCGCGAGCAGTACTTC
- TRBJ2-7 TRBV5-1 TRBD2 CASSVPLAGGPYEQYF TGCGCCAGCAGCGTGCCGCTAGCGGGAGGGCCCTACGAGCAGTACTTC
- TRBJ2-2 TRBV6-5 - CASAPRGPNTGELFF TGTGCCAGTGCCCCAAGAGGTCCGAACACCGGGGAGCTGTTTTTT
few TRBJ1-1 TRBV7-2 - CASSLTSSGEAFF TGTGCCAGCAGCTTAACTAGTTCTGGTGAAGCTTTCTTT
- TRBJ2-7 TRBV19 - CASSIRGNPYEQYF TGTGCCAGTAGTATACGAGGGAACCCCTACGAGCAGTACTTC
- TRBJ1-1 TRBV2 TRBD1 CASSQDRRNTEAFF TGTGCCAGCAGTCAGGACAGGAGGAACACTGAAGCTTTCTTT
- TRBJ2-7 TRBV6-4 TRBD2 CASSRTGTSIHEQYF TGTGCCAGCAGTCGCACTGGGACTAGCATCCACGAGCAGTACTTC
- TRBJ2-7 TRBV11-2 - CASSEERGTHEQYF TGTGCCAGCAGCGAAGAGAGGGGGACCCACGAGCAGTACTTC
- TRBJ2-3 TRBV13 - CASRPTGSTDTQYF TGTGCCAGCAGACCGACAGGTAGCACAGATACGCAGTATTTT
- TRBJ2-1 TRBV29-1 - CSVARRDISYNEQFF TGCAGCGTTGCGCGCCGGGACATCTCCTACAATGAGCAGTTCTTC
- TRBJ2-7 TRBV5-5 - CASSPDIYEQYF TGTGCCAGCAGCCCTGACATCTACGAGCAGTACTTC
- TRBJ2-2 TRBV7-8 - CASSTSFSQNTGELFF TGTGCCAGCAGCACTAGCTTTAGTCAGAACACCGGGGAGCTGTTTTTT
once TRBJ1-2 TRBV12-3/TRBV12-4 TRBD1 CASSFGQDYGYTF TGTGCCAGCAGCTTTGGACAGGACTATGGCTACACCTTC
- TRBJ2-2 TRBV5-3 - CARSPEMRAAIGELFF TGTGCCAGAAGCCCCGAGATGAGGGCGGCCATCGGGGAGCTGTTTTTT
- TRBJ2-2 TRBV11-2 TRBD2 CASSLGAGEGTGELFF TGTGCCAGCAGCTTAGGTGCGGGAGAAGGAACCGGGGAGCTGTTTTTT
- TRBJ2-1 TRBV5-6 TRBD2 CASSLGSGRAGNEQFF TGTGCCAGCAGCTTGGGGAGCGGGAGGGCCGGGAATGAGCAGTTCTTC
- TRBJ1-6 TRBV2 - CASRFSPTGNSPLHF TGTGCCAGCAGGTTTAGCCCCACAGGCAATTCACCCCTCCACTTT
few TRBJ2-2 TRBV11-2 TRBD1 CASSLVGTGNTGELFF TGTGCCAGCAGCTTAGTTGGGACAGGGAACACCGGGGAGCTGTTTTTT
- TRBJ2-7 TRBV19 - CASSIAPGYEQYF TGTGCCAGTAGTATAGCACCAGGCTACGAGCAGTACTTC
- TRBJ2-7 TRBV21-1 - CASSKGPGQGDYEQYF TGTGCCAGCAGCAAAGGACCGGGACAGGGCGACTACGAGCAGTACTTC
once TRBJ2-2 TRBV5-4 TRBD2 CASSEAGRTGELFF TGTGCCAGCAGCGAAGCGGGGAGGACCGGGGAGCTGTTTTTT
- TRBJ2-2 TRBV4-3 TRBD2 CASSQDPAGANTGELFF TGCGCCAGCAGCCAAGATCCAGCGGGAGCGAACACCGGGGAGCTGTTTTTT
- TRBJ2-7 TRBV29-1 - CSVSTGTQTYEQYF TGCAGCGTCTCAACCGGGACTCAAACCTACGAGCAGTACTTC
- TRBJ2-1 TRBV10-3 - CAILEGFDRLGEQFF TGTGCCATCCTAGAGGGGTTCGACAGGCTCGGTGAGCAGTTCTTC
- TRBJ2-3 TRBV6-5 TRBD2 CASSYTSGGADTQYF TGTGCCAGCAGTTACACTAGCGGGGGGGCAGATACGCAGTATTTT
- TRBJ2-5 TRBV19 TRBD1 CASSTRQAGGGETQYF TGTGCCAGTAGTACCCGGCAAGCAGGGGGTGGGGAGACCCAGTACTTC
- TRBJ2-7 TRBV9 - CASSVSPIDEQYF TGTGCCAGCAGCGTCAGTCCGATCGACGAGCAGTACTTC
- TRBJ2-7 TRBV7-8 TRBD1 CASSLRDRNNEQYF TGTGCCAGCAGCTTACGGGACAGGAATAACGAGCAGTACTTC